One sample yielded the 16 T cell receptor beta chains listed below, sequenced in a study of CD8 T cells in Susac syndrome. Random-hexamer reverse transcription was applied to roughly 0.5 to 1 ug RNA. TCRdb reprocessed the immunoSEQ multiplex PCR reads via MiXCR and lists one record per CDR3 protein. The sample includes about 240,000 distinct CDR3 sequences, almost 97% of them seen just once. Material: CD4+ T cells from PBMCs. The source is a human donor with Susac syndrome.

The V and J genes are TRBV7-9 and TRBJ2-1; 10 positions match TRBD2. Germline-derived CDR1 and CDR2 are SEHNR and FQNEAQ (reference sequence). The junction had 4 bases not matched to a gene; V was cut back by 2 bases and J by 6 bases. This CDR3 has 15 amino acids. CDR3 in amino acids: CASSLPSGSGNEQFF. CDR3 nucleotide sequence: TGTGCCAGCAGCTTACCTAGCGGGAGCGGCAATGAGCAGTTCTTC.

The chain joins TRBV25-1 to TRBJ2-2; no clear D. V lost 5 bases and J lost 5, with 9 bases in between. The CDR3 sequence is 13 residues long. Germline V gene data show CDR1 as MGHDK and CDR2 as SYGVNS. As DNA, the CDR3 is TGTGCCAGCAGTCAACAGCCAACCGGGGAGCTGTTTTTT. It specifies CASSQQPTGELFF.

This chain connects TRBV11-2 to TRBJ2-1, with 10 bases lining up with TRBD2. Germline CDR1 and CDR2: SGHAT and FQNNGV. J was trimmed by 2 bases and V by 5 bases; bases with no gene match: 0. This CDR3 has 14 amino acids. CDR3 amino acids: CASSTSGAYNEQFF. CDR3 in DNA: TGTGCCAGCAGCACTAGCGGGGCCTACAATGAGCAGTTCTTC.

This clonotype was picked up a small number of times. J is TRBJ2-5 and V is TRBV12-3 or TRBV12-4; D is unclear. The CDR3 runs 14 residues. V was shortened by 8 bases and J by 2 bases, with 15 bases between the two germline ends. CDR3 nucleotide sequence: TGTGCCAGCTCCCCCGGGCAGTCTCAAGAGACCCAGTACTTC. It translates to CASSPGQSQETQYF.

The V call is TRBV20-1, the J call TRBJ1-2; the D is unclear. V was cut by 2 bases and J by 6 bases, with 7 bases left in between. Germline CDR1 reads DFQATT; CDR2 reads SNEGSKA (reference sequence). The CDR3 has 11 amino acids. This CDR3 reads CSARIENGYTF. CDR3 coding DNA: TGCAGTGCTAGAATAGAGAATGGCTACACCTTC.

The chain links TRBV30 to TRBJ1-1; a weak D match, TRBD1 (6 bases). Trimming took off 4 bases at V and 1 base at J, with 10 bases between the two ends. This CDR3 has 13 residues. Germline V gene data show CDR1 as GTSNPN and CDR2 as SVGIG (reference sequence). The CDR3 region has the DNA TGTGCCTGGACGGTAGGGGGGAACACTGAAGCTTTCTTT. Encoded protein: CAWTVGGNTEAFF.

The chain recombines TRBV6-6 with TRBJ2-1, with D possibly being TRBD1 (5 bases). The CDR3 is made up of 14 amino acids. V was pared by 0 bases and J by 5 bases, with 8 bases between. The V gene's germline CDR1 is MNHNY and CDR2 SVGAGI (reference sequence). The CDR3 region has the DNA TGTGCCAGCAGTTACTCGGGGCCTCACAATGAGCAGTTCTTC. It is translated as CASSYSGPHNEQFF.

The chain recombines TRBV28 with TRBJ2-7; no firm D call. Trimming pared 7 bases from V and 2 bases from J, leaving 15 bases between. The CDR3 extends over 14 amino acids. CDR1 and CDR2 from the germline V gene are MDHEN and SYDVKM. The CDR3 DNA reads TGTGCCAGCACCCAATGGGCTGGCCCCTACGAGCAGTACTTC. Amino acid sequence: CASTQWAGPYEQYF.

The genes are TRBV21-1 and TRBJ2-5; TRBD1, the table's D call, was not compared with the DNA. TRBV21-1 is recorded as a pseudogene. This CDR3 is built from 15 residues. The CDR3 here is CASVTGTHEGETQYF. The CDR3 DNA follows: TGTGCCAGCGTGACCGGGACCCACGAGGGAGAGACCCAGTACTTC.

The V gene is TRBV30, the J gene TRBJ1-1; D ambiguous. The CDR3 extends over 16 amino acids. CDR1 and CDR2 from the germline V gene are GTSNPN and SVGIG (reference sequence). V was cut by 0 bases and J by 1 base, with 15 bases left in between. The CDR3 region is CAWSVVRPQPNTEAFF. For the CDR3, the DNA is TGTGCCTGGAGTGTAGTCCGTCCACAGCCGAACACTGAAGCTTTCTTT.

The CDR3 nucleotides read TGTGCCAGCAGACAGACAGGGGTTGAAGCTTTCTTT. It is translated as CASRQTGVEAFF. The V and J genes are TRBV27 and TRBJ1-1; 8 bases align to TRBD1. The V gene's germline CDR1 is MNHEY and CDR2 SMNVEV (reference sequence). V shed 6 bases, J shed 7 bases, and the junction held 4 bases outside the gene matches. The CDR3 contains 12 residues.

This clonotype was recorded only once. The germline gene is not matched at one end of the junction; a read error may be the cause. The genes are TRBV7-9 and TRBJ2-7; 8 nucleotides line up with TRBD1. Germline V gene lookup returns CDR1 SEHNR and CDR2 FQNEAQ (reference sequence). The CDR3 contains 12 residues. DNA of the CDR3: TGTGCCAGCAGCTCCGGACAGGGATTGCTTACCTTC. This gives the protein CASSSGQGLLTF.

The V gene is TRBV12-3 or TRBV12-4, the J gene TRBJ2-3; D gene ambiguous. The CDR3 has 15 amino acids. Trimming removed 4 bases at V and 1 base at J, with 12 bases between. The CDR3 coding sequence is TGTGCCAGCAGTTCGGACGTGTCGGGCACAGATACGCAGTATTTT. Protein: CASSSDVSGTDTQYF.

In its sample, this clonotype was seen once. This chain uses TRBV11-2 with TRBJ2-1; the match to TRBD2 covers 9 bases. The V segment lost 5 bases and the J segment 8 bases; nucleotides outside the gene matches: 13. This CDR3 region has 16 residues. Germline loops: CDR1 SGHAT, CDR2 FQNNGV. As DNA, the CDR3 is TGTGCCAGCAGCCATGGGGGGGCTAGCGGGAACCATGAGCAGTTCTTC. Translated: CASSHGGASGNHEQFF.

V is TRBV12-3 or TRBV12-4 and J is TRBJ2-7; TRBD2 matches 12 bases. There are 14 residues in the CDR3. V shed 6 bases, J shed 3 bases, and the junction held 3 bases outside the gene matches. The CDR3 sequence is CASSTGLAGYEQYF. The CDR3 DNA is TGTGCCAGCAGCACGGGACTAGCGGGCTACGAGCAGTACTTC.

The J gene is TRBJ2-7, the V gene TRBV3-1, with no clear D. V lost 2 bases to trimming and J lost 3 bases, with 8 bases between them. Per the germline V gene, CDR1 is LGHDT and CDR2 is YNNKEL (reference sequence). The CDR3 length is 13 residues. The CDR3 nucleotides are TGTGCCAGCAGCCAACGCGGTGTCTACGAGCAGTACTTC. Protein: CASSQRGVYEQYF.